These T cell receptor beta chains were read from a single sample in a study of blood T cell repertoires in COVID-19. Clones were sequenced by immunoSEQ multiplex PCR, and TCRdb holds only the in-frame ones, with some missing. In the table there are tens of thousands of clones, roughly 88% of which are singletons. The source material was peripheral blood. Every receptor here comes from a man over 45 with active or convalescent COVID-19. The CDR3 runs from the conserved cysteine through the conserved F or W. Fields, in order: D gene, J gene, clone size, V gene, CDR3 DNA, CDR3 protein. D genes are given only for firm matches. Clone size is not always given. Where it is, it says once, few, many or a class for expanded clones.

D gene: TRBD2
J gene: TRBJ2-7
clone size: .
V gene: TRBV5-1
CDR3 DNA: TGCGCCAGCCACCCAGCGGGGATGGCCTACGAGCAGTACTTC
CDR3 protein: CASHPAGMAYEQYF

D gene: TRBD2
J gene: TRBJ2-1
clone size: .
V gene: TRBV11-2
CDR3 DNA: TGTGCCAGCATCGAGACAGACAGACTAGCGGGACACAATGAGCAGTTCTTC
CDR3 protein: CASIETDRLAGHNEQFF

D gene: .
J gene: TRBJ1-4
clone size: .
V gene: TRBV5-1
CDR3 DNA: TGCGCCAGCAGCCTCTCAAGGTCGTCACAGAATGAAAAACTGTTTTTT
CDR3 protein: CASSLSRSSQNEKLFF

D gene: .
J gene: TRBJ2-7
clone size: .
V gene: TRBV4-3
CDR3 DNA: TGCGCCAGCAGTCCACAGGGCTCCTACGAGCAGTACTTC
CDR3 protein: CASSPQGSYEQYF

D gene: TRBD1
J gene: TRBJ1-2
clone size: .
V gene: TRBV30
CDR3 DNA: TGTGCCTGGAGCGGGGCAGGGGGCCTATATGGCTACACCTTC
CDR3 protein: CAWSGAGGLYGYTF

D gene: .
J gene: TRBJ1-1
clone size: .
V gene: TRBV10-2
CDR3 DNA: TGCGCCAGCAGAGCCTCCATCTCCACTGAAGCTTTCTTT
CDR3 protein: CASRASISTEAFF

D gene: TRBD2
J gene: TRBJ2-6
clone size: .
V gene: TRBV10-3
CDR3 DNA: TGTGCCATCAGTGGCGGGGGGCCGAACTCTGGGGCCAACGTCCTGACTTTC
CDR3 protein: CAISGGGPNSGANVLTF

D gene: .
J gene: TRBJ1-5
clone size: .
V gene: TRBV7-7
CDR3 DNA: TGTGCCAGCAGCCTTGACAGACATTCGCCCCAGCATTTT
CDR3 protein: CASSLDRHSPQHF

D gene: .
J gene: TRBJ2-1
clone size: .
V gene: TRBV11-2
CDR3 DNA: TGTGCCAGCAGCCAGACGGGGTTCGGGGACAATGAGCAGTTCTTC
CDR3 protein: CASSQTGFGDNEQFF

D gene: .
J gene: TRBJ2-7
clone size: .
V gene: TRBV6-5
CDR3 DNA: TGTGCCAGCAGTTACAGGGGCTCCTACGAGCAGTACTTC
CDR3 protein: CASSYRGSYEQYF

D gene: TRBD2
J gene: TRBJ2-7
clone size: .
V gene: TRBV5-5
CDR3 DNA: TGTGCCAGCAGCTTGTTTGAGCGGGGAGGACAGTACTTC
CDR3 protein: CASSLFERGGQYF

D gene: .
J gene: TRBJ2-7
clone size: few
V gene: TRBV5-6
CDR3 DNA: TGTGCCAGCAGCTTCGTCTCGAGGTACGAGCAGTACTTC
CDR3 protein: CASSFVSRYEQYF

D gene: TRBD1
J gene: TRBJ1-1
clone size: .
V gene: TRBV19
CDR3 DNA: TGTGCCAGTAGTTCGACAGGGGACACTGAAGCTTTCTTT
CDR3 protein: CASSSTGDTEAFF

D gene: .
J gene: TRBJ2-1
clone size: .
V gene: TRBV2
CDR3 DNA: TGTGCCAGCAGGTTGGGGACAACGACCTACAATGAGCAGTTCTTC
CDR3 protein: CASRLGTTTYNEQFF

D gene: TRBD1
J gene: TRBJ2-7
clone size: .
V gene: TRBV29-1
CDR3 DNA: TGCAGCGTTACCAAGGCTTTTGGAGGGACAGGGATGTACGAGCAGTACTTC
CDR3 protein: CSVTKAFGGTGMYEQYF

D gene: .
J gene: TRBJ1-1
clone size: .
V gene: TRBV3-1/TRBV3-2
CDR3 DNA: TGTGCCAGCAGCCAAGGAGTAGTGAACACTGAAGCTTTCTTT
CDR3 protein: CASSQGVVNTEAFF

D gene: .
J gene: TRBJ2-3
clone size: .
V gene: TRBV7-8
CDR3 DNA: TGTGCCAGCAGCCCCTCCTACGGGACAAGGTCTTCAGATACGCAGTATTTT
CDR3 protein: CASSPSYGTRSSDTQYF

D gene: TRBD2
J gene: TRBJ2-7
clone size: .
V gene: TRBV7-9
CDR3 DNA: TGTGCCAGCAGCTCGACTAGCGGGAGCTCCTACGAGCAGTACTTC
CDR3 protein: CASSSTSGSSYEQYF

D gene: .
J gene: TRBJ1-5
clone size: .
V gene: TRBV5-6
CDR3 DNA: TGTGCCAGCAGCTTGGCCGGTCGGGAATTCCAGCCCCAGCATTTT
CDR3 protein: CASSLAGREFQPQHF

D gene: .
J gene: TRBJ1-3
clone size: few
V gene: TRBV3-1/TRBV3-2
CDR3 DNA: TGTGCCAGCAGCCAAGGGGGCGGTGGAAACACCATATATTTT
CDR3 protein: CASSQGGGGNTIYF

D gene: TRBD1
J gene: TRBJ2-5
clone size: .
V gene: TRBV12-5
CDR3 DNA: TGTGCTAGTGGTTTGCGGGACAGGGGGCGGCAAGAGACCCAGTACTTC
CDR3 protein: CASGLRDRGRQETQYF

D gene: TRBD2
J gene: TRBJ2-5
clone size: .
V gene: TRBV9
CDR3 DNA: TGTGCCAGCAGCGTAGGTGGTAGCGGGGATGTAGAGACCCAGTACTTC
CDR3 protein: CASSVGGSGDVETQYF

D gene: TRBD1
J gene: TRBJ1-1
clone size: .
V gene: TRBV3-1/TRBV3-2
CDR3 DNA: TGTGCCAGCAGCCTGACAGGGCGGGCCACTGAAGCTTTCTTT
CDR3 protein: CASSLTGRATEAFF

D gene: TRBD2
J gene: TRBJ2-5
clone size: many
V gene: TRBV9
CDR3 DNA: TGTGCCCGCAGCGTAGCCGGGGCGGGGGGAGAGACCCAGTACTTC
CDR3 protein: CARSVAGAGGETQYF

D gene: TRBD1
J gene: TRBJ1-2
clone size: .
V gene: TRBV4-3
CDR3 DNA: TGCGCCAGCAGCCATGAGACAGGGGACTATGGCTACACCTTC
CDR3 protein: CASSHETGDYGYTF

D gene: TRBD2
J gene: TRBJ2-7
clone size: .
V gene: TRBV9
CDR3 DNA: TGTGCCAGCAGCGTAGGGACTAGCAGGATGGGGGAGCAGTACTTC
CDR3 protein: CASSVGTSRMGEQYF

D gene: TRBD2
J gene: TRBJ2-5
clone size: .
V gene: TRBV29-1
CDR3 DNA: TGCAGCGTTGAAATAGCGGGAGTGGGTGAGACCCAGTACTTC
CDR3 protein: CSVEIAGVGETQYF

D gene: TRBD1
J gene: TRBJ1-2
clone size: .
V gene: TRBV11-2
CDR3 DNA: TGTGCCAGCAGCTTACCCGACAGGGAGGAGGGCTACACCTTC
CDR3 protein: CASSLPDREEGYTF

D gene: .
J gene: TRBJ2-3
clone size: .
V gene: TRBV9
CDR3 DNA: TGTGCCAGCAGCGCGGGACTTCGCACAGATACGCAGTATTTT
CDR3 protein: CASSAGLRTDTQYF

D gene: .
J gene: TRBJ2-3
clone size: .
V gene: TRBV6-7
CDR3 DNA: TGTGCCAGCAATACTCTGGGGGGAAGCACAGATACGCAGTATTTT
CDR3 protein: CASNTLGGSTDTQYF

D gene: .
J gene: TRBJ2-1
clone size: once
V gene: TRBV2
CDR3 DNA: TGTGCCAGCATTAGAAATACAGGGTTGGATGAGCAGTTCTTC
CDR3 protein: CASIRNTGLDEQFF

D gene: TRBD1
J gene: TRBJ1-4
clone size: .
V gene: TRBV7-2
CDR3 DNA: TGTGCCAGCAGCTTAGCGGACAGGGGGCGAAAACTGTTTTTT
CDR3 protein: CASSLADRGRKLFF

D gene: .
J gene: TRBJ2-1
clone size: .
V gene: TRBV7-8
CDR3 DNA: TGTGCCAGCACCTTAACCAGGTCCTACAATGAGCAGTTCTTC
CDR3 protein: CASTLTRSYNEQFF

D gene: TRBD1
J gene: TRBJ2-2
clone size: .
V gene: TRBV19
CDR3 DNA: TGTGCCAGTAGTATAGGGACAGGGGATTTGAGGAGGGCCGGGGAGCTGTTTTTT
CDR3 protein: CASSIGTGDLRRAGELFF

D gene: TRBD1
J gene: TRBJ1-4
clone size: once
V gene: TRBV7-9
CDR3 DNA: TGTGCCAGCAGCCCGCAGCCCGGGACAGGTGAAAAACTGTTTTTT
CDR3 protein: CASSPQPGTGEKLFF

D gene: .
J gene: TRBJ2-5
clone size: .
V gene: TRBV5-5
CDR3 DNA: TGTGCCAGCAGCTTGGTAACAGGGCTTGGGGAGACCCAGTACTTC
CDR3 protein: CASSLVTGLGETQYF

D gene: TRBD1
J gene: TRBJ1-5
clone size: few
V gene: TRBV19
CDR3 DNA: TGTGCCAGTAGCGACAGGGGGCCCAATCAGCCCCAGCATTTT
CDR3 protein: CASSDRGPNQPQHF

D gene: .
J gene: TRBJ1-5
clone size: .
V gene: TRBV29-1
CDR3 DNA: TGCAGCGTTGTTATGGGGGCCAGTCAGCCCCAGCATTTT
CDR3 protein: CSVVMGASQPQHF

D gene: TRBD1
J gene: TRBJ1-4
clone size: .
V gene: TRBV18
CDR3 DNA: TGTGCCAGCTCAAGGACAGGGGATGCAACTAATGAAAAACTGTTTTTT
CDR3 protein: CASSRTGDATNEKLFF

D gene: TRBD1
J gene: TRBJ2-5
clone size: .
V gene: TRBV10-3
CDR3 DNA: TGTGCCATCAGTACCGGGACAGACATAGAGACCCAGTACTTC
CDR3 protein: CAISTGTDIETQYF